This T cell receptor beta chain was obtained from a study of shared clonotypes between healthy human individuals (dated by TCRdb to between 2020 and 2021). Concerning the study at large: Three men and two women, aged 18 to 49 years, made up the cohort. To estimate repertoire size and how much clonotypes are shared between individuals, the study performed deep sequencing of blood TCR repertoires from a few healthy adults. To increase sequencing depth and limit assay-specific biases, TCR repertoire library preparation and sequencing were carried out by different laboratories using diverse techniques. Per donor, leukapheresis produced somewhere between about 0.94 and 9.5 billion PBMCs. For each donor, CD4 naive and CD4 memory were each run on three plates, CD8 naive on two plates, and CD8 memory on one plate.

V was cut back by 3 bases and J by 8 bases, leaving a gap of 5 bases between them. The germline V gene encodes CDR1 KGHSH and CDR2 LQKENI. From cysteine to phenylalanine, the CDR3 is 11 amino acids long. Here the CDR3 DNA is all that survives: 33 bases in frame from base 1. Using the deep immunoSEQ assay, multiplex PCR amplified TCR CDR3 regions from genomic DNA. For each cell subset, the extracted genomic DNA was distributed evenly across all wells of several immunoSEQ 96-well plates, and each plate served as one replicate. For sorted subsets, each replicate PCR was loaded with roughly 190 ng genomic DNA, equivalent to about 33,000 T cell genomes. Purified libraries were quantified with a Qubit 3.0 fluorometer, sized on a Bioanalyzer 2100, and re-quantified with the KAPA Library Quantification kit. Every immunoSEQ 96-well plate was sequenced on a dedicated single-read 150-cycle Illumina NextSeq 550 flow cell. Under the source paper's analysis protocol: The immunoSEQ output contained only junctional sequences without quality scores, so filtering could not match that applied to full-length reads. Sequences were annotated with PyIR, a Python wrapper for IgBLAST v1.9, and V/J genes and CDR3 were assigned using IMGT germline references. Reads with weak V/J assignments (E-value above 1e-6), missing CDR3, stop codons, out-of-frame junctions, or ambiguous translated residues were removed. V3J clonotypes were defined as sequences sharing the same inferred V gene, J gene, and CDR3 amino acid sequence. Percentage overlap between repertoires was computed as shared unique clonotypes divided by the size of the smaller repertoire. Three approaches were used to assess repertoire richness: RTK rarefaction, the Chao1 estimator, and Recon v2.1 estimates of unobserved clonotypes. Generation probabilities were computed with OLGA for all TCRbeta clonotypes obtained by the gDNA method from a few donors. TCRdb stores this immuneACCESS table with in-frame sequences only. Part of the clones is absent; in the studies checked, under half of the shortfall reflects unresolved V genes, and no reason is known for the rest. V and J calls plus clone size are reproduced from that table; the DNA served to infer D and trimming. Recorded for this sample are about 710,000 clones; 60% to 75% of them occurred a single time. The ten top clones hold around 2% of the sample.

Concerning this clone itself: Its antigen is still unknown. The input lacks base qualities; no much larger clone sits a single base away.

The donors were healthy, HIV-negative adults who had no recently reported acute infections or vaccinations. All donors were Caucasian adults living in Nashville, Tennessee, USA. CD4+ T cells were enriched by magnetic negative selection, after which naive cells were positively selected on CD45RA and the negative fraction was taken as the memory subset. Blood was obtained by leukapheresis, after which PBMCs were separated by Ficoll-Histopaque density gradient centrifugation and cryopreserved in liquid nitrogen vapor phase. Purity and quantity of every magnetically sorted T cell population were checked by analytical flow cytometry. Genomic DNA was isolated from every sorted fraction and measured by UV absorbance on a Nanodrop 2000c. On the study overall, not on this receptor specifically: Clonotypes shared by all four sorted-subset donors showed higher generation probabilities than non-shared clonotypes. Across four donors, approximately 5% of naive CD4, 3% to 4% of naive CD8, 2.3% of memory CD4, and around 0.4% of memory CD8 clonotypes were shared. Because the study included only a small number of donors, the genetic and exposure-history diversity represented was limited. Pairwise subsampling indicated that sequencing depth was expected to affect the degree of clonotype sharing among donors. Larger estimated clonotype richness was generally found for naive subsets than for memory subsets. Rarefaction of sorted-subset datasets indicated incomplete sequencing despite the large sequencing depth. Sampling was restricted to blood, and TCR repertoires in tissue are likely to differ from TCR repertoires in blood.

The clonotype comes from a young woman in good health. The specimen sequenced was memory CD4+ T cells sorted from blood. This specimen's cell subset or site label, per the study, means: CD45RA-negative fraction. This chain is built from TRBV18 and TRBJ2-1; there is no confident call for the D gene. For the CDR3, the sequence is CASSPTYEQFF. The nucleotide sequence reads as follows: TGTGCCAGCTCACCCACCTATGAGCAGTTCTTC.